This entry features one T cell receptor (beta chain) sequence. The antigen is undetermined. This record belongs to a study of blood T cells in healthy people across ages. General study points: Both higher diversity and more naive CD4+ cells marked long-lived donors when set against aged donors.

It was roughly 10 milliliters of peripheral blood that were drawn from each donor. Primed by a sample-barcoded 5' primer and a J-beta primer mix, a second PCR proceeded for 7 to 11 cycles. Each cDNA molecule received a tag from a template-switch adaptor that had 12 random nucleotides. TCRdb called the 5' RACE reads again in MiXCR, with one record for every CDR3 protein. The repertoire includes 650,000 or so distinct CDR3 sequences, around 50% of them detected once, and 13% sits in the top ten. This receptor was obtained from a woman of 80 years or more in good health. What was sequenced was blood.

CDR3 nucleotides: TGTGCCAGCAGTCCTCTACTCCGGGACTCCTATGGCTACACCTTC. This encodes CASSPLLRDSYGYTF. V is TRBV2 and J is TRBJ1-2; maybe TRBD1 (5 bases). V was shortened by 5 bases and J by 4 bases, with 17 bases between the two germline ends. This CDR3 has 15 amino acids. Per germline, CDR1 SNHLY and CDR2 FYNNEI.